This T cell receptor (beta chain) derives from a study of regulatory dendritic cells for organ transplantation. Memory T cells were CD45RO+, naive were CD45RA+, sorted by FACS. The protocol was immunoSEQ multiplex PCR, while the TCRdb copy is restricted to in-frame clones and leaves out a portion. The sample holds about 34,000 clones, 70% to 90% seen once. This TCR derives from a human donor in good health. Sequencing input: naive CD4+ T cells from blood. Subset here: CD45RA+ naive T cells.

In nucleotides, the CDR3 is TGTGCCAGCAAGACTAGCGGGAGGGATAATGAGCAGTTCTTC. Protein sequence: CASKTSGRDNEQFF. The chain carries TRBV2 and TRBJ2-1; the match to TRBD2 covers 14 bases. With V trimmed by 7 bases and J by 7 bases, 3 bases remained unmatched. The CDR3 spans 14 residues. CDR1 is SNHLY, CDR2 FYNNEI, per germline.